These 13 T cell receptor beta chains share one sample of origin, sequenced in a study of T-cell memory formation after mild COVID-19. One entry per CDR3 protein, called by TCRdb with MiXCR from the 5' RACE reads. The data contain around 300,000 distinct CDR3 sequences, roughly an eighth of them singletons. The material sequenced was PBMCs or a T cell subset sorted from them (not recorded which). All receptors derive from a young man who had mild COVID-19 (a few samples of this study predate the infection). Cell type and time point are not known.

This clonotype has more than one count but fewer than ten. The V call is TRBV6-1, the J call TRBJ1-1; TRBD1 matches at 9 bases. The CDR3 sequence is 14 residues long. CDR1 is MNHNS and CDR2 is SASEGT in the germline V gene. Unmatched junction bases numbered 10, after V lost 10 bases and J lost 4 bases. CDR3 in DNA: TGTGCCAACCTTTACAGGGGGCAGACCACTGAAGCTTTCTTT. Its protein is CANLYRGQTTEAFF.

Many counts were recorded for this clonotype. The chain couples TRBV27 to TRBJ2-3, with 8 nucleotides matching TRBD2. CDR1 and CDR2 (germline): MNHEY, SMNVEV (reference sequence). V lost 8 bases and J lost 3; bases outside the gene matches: 7. CDR3 length: 14 residues. In DNA, the CDR3 is TGTGCCAGCGCCAGACGGGAGGGGACAGATACGCAGTATTTT. This sequence encodes CASARREGTDTQYF.

In this sample, this clonotype turned up a few times. This chain uses TRBV5-1 with TRBJ1-2; D is undetermined. The germline CDR1 and CDR2 sequences are SGHRS and YFSETQ. V lost 1 base and J 6 bases, leaving 7 bases between the germline ends. The CDR3 runs 12 residues. The CDR3 nucleotides are TGCGCCAGCAGCTTGCCCGGCAATGGCTACACCTTC. Translation: CASSLPGNGYTF.

This clonotype showed up just a few times. The V call is TRBV30, the J call TRBJ2-7; 11 nucleotides align to TRBD1. From germline, CDR1 is GTSNPN and CDR2 SVGIG (reference sequence). V lost 5 bases, J lost 7 bases, and 7 bases stayed unmatched. The CDR3 is made up of 13 amino acids. This chain's CDR3 is CAWCTGTGGEQYF. The CDR3 nucleotides are TGTGCCTGGTGCACCGGGACAGGGGGAGAGCAGTACTTC. Full variable domain (remainder filled in from reference TRBV30 and TRBJ2-7): SQTIHQWPATLVQPVGSPLSLECTVEGTSNPNLYWYRQAAGRGLQLLFYSVGIGQISSEVPQNLSASRPQDRQFILSSKKLLLSDSGFYLCAWCTGTGGEQYFGPGTRLTVT.

The table lists this clonotype with many counts. V usage is TRBV7-3 and J usage is TRBJ2-5, with D unclear. CDR1 and CDR2 from the germline V gene are SGHTA and FQGTGA. V gave up 10 bases and J gave up 2 bases, with 11 bases separating them. The CDR3 is made up of 12 amino acids. The CDR3 reads CATSYRQETQYF. CDR3 sequence (DNA): TGTGCCACCTCTTACAGACAAGAGACCCAGTACTTC.

The V gene is TRBV3-1, the J gene TRBJ2-2; TRBD2 might be the D (7 bases). CDR1 LGHDT and CDR2 YNNKEL come from the germline V gene (reference sequence). The CDR3 runs to 17 residues. V was shortened by 1 base and J by 3 bases, with 15 bases between the two germline ends. CDR3 loop: CASSQVRGALDTGELFF. The DNA of the CDR3 is TGTGCCAGCAGCCAAGTTCGGGGGGCGCTGGACACCGGGGAGCTGTTTTTT.

There are a few counts of this clonotype. The genes are TRBV5-5 and TRBJ2-7, with D tentatively TRBD2 (6 bases). The CDR3 consists of 14 residues. Between the trimmed V and J ends, which lost 0 bases and 5 bases, there was a span of 12 bases. From germline, CDR1 is SGHKS and CDR2 YYEKEE (reference sequence). The CDR3 DNA is TGTGCCAGCAGCTTGGTCGGGGGATCCCACGAGCAGTACTTC. As protein: CASSLVGGSHEQYF.

This rearrangement joins TRBV24-1 to TRBJ2-3, with 7 bases identical to TRBD1. This CDR3 is built from 14 residues. Trimming removed 9 bases from V and 2 bases from J; junction bases left unmatched: 7. Germline V gives CDR1 KGHDR, CDR2 SFDVKD. The CDR3 protein is CATAHRGTTDTQYF. CDR3 DNA: TGTGCCACCGCGCACAGGGGTACCACAGATACGCAGTATTTT.

In this sample, this clonotype turned up a few times. The chain joins TRBV28 to TRBJ1-2; tentative D call: TRBD1 (6 bases). Trimming took 5 bases from V and 5 from J, leaving 9 bases between them. This CDR3 comprises 12 residues. Germline V lookup: CDR1 MDHEN, CDR2 SYDVKM. The DNA for the CDR3 is TGTGCCAGCAGTCCAGGGACATATGGCTACACCTTC. Its translation is CASSPGTYGYTF.

Ten or more counts support this clonotype. The V call is TRBV5-1, the J call TRBJ2-6; D gene unclear. The CDR3 has 14 amino acids. V gave up 5 bases and J gave up 0 bases, with 6 bases separating them. From germline, CDR1 is SGHRS and CDR2 YFSETQ. CDR3 coding DNA: TGCGCCAGCAGGGATTCCTCTGGGGCCAACGTCCTGACTTTC. Encoded protein: CASRDSSGANVLTF.

V and J are TRBV7-9 and TRBJ2-7; the D is unclear. This CDR3 has 15 amino acids. Germline V gene sequence: CDR1 SEHNR, CDR2 FQNEAQ (reference sequence). V was shortened by 1 base and J by 7 bases, with 17 bases between the two germline ends. The CDR3 region is CASSLVLFELGEQYV. CDR3 DNA sequence: TGTGCCAGCAGCTTAGTGCTCTTCGAACTCGGTGAGCAGTACGTC.

This clonotype was detected only a few times. This chain uses TRBV11-2 with TRBJ2-5, with a tentative D call TRBD2 (6 bases). This CDR3 is 19 amino acids long. V was trimmed by 0 bases and J by 5 bases, leaving 25 bases between them. The germline CDR1 and CDR2 sequences are SGHAT and FQNNGV. The CDR3 DNA reads TGTGCCAGCAGCTTAGATAATCGTTGGCGGGGTCGGAAATCGGAGACCCAGTACTTC. The encoded protein is CASSLDNRWRGRKSETQYF.

The chain recombines TRBV5-1 with TRBJ2-1, with 7 bases matching TRBD1. Germline CDR1 is SGHRS and CDR2 is YFSETQ. Trimming at V came to 4 bases and at J to 10 bases, leaving 8 bases not matched to a gene. The CDR3 runs 13 residues. CDR3 loop: CASSTPQGFEQFF. The DNA for the CDR3 is TGCGCCAGCAGCACTCCACAGGGGTTCGAGCAGTTCTTC.